What follows describes a single T cell receptor beta chain. Its specificity is unknown. This CDR3 has 14 amino acids. V lost 5 bases and J lost 3, with 17 bases in between. Germline CDR1 SQVTM, CDR2 ANQGSEA. This specimen comes from a study of naive and memory T cell subsets. Study-wide findings and caveats: Especially in CD8 cells, naive repertoires contained a few larger clonotypes, possibly CD45RA-re-expressing memory cells. TCR counts from RNA may reflect activation-linked expression changes.

Both TRBC1 and TRBC2 were covered by a beta constant-region primer of two equimolar oligonucleotides. The ligated cDNA underwent four PCR rounds using SP2 and nested alpha and beta constant-region primers. TCRdb re-called the UMI-ligation and nested PCR reads through MiXCR, storing one row per CDR3 protein. Here the sample spans over 80,000 distinct CDR3 sequences, approximately 10% being singletons. Cells stained for CD3, CD4, CD8, CD45RA and CD27 were sorted into four subsets. This chain connects TRBV29-1 to TRBJ2-7; D unresolved. The clonotype originates from a human donor in good health. What was sequenced was naive CD4+ T cells from blood. CDR3 DNA: TGCAGCGTTTTCGGGCACTCGTCCAACTACGAGCAGTACTTC. As protein: CSVFGHSSNYEQYF.